The 2 T cell receptor beta chains below all came from one sample that was sequenced in a study of spatial heterogeneity in lung cancer. Time point indicated: sample taken at primary tumor resection. TCRdb re-analysed the 5' RACE reads in MiXCR, keeping a single row per CDR3 protein. The sample has 20,000 to 25,000 distinct CDR3 sequences, about 4.5% seen once. The sample here was PBMCs, taken at surgery. These receptors were taken from a male donor with early-stage non-small cell lung cancer.

This clonotype is termed medium-sized. The chain recombines TRBV18 with TRBJ2-5; TRBD2 matches 9 bases. Per germline, CDR1 KGHSH and CDR2 LQKENI. V gave up 3 bases and J gave up 3 bases; unmatched junction bases: 11. CDR3 length equals 17 residues. CDR3 sequence (DNA): TGTGCCAGCTCACCGCTCCCCGATAGCGGGAGAAAAGAGACCCAGTACTTC. Amino acids: CASSPLPDSGRKETQYF.

This clonotype was picked up many times. The genes are TRBV12-3 or TRBV12-4 and TRBJ2-7, with TRBD2 identical over 10 bases. Trimming took 3 bases from V and 5 from J; bases not matched to a gene: 7. This CDR3 spans 15 amino acids. The DNA for the CDR3 is TGTGCCAGCAGTTTTCTAACTAGCGGGAACAACGAGCAGTACTTC. Translating gives CASSFLTSGNNEQYF.